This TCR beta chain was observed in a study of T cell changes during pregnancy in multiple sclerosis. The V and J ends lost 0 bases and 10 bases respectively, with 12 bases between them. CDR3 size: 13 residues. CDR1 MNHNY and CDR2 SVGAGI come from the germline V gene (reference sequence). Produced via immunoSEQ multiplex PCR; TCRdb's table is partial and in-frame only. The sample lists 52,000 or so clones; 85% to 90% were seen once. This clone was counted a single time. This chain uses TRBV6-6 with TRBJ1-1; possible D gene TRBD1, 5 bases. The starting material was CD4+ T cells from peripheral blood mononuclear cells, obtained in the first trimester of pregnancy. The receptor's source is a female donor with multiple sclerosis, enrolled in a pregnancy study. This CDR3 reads CASSYSGRDAAFF. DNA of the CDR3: TGTGCCAGCAGTTACTCGGGGCGAGATGCAGCTTTCTTT.